The 5 T cell receptor beta chains reported below all come from one sample, sequenced in a study of T-cell reconstitution after alpha-beta-depleted transplantation in children. TCRbeta library preparation incorporated unique molecular identifiers. TCRdb reprocessed the PCR reads with MiXCR, giving one entry per CDR3 protein. The sample has 500,000 to 600,000 distinct CDR3 sequences, around 27% seen once. Specimen: PBMCs, collected before TCRalphabeta/CD19-depleted stem cell transplant. Source of these receptors: a boy under three years old with Wiskott-Aldrich syndrome, due to receive a stem cell transplant.

The V and J genes are TRBV9 and TRBJ2-1; 11 bases line up with TRBD2. The CDR3 totals 14 residues. Germline V gene lookup returns CDR1 SGDLS and CDR2 YYNGEE. V shed 1 base and J 9 bases; nucleotides not matched to a gene: 3. CDR3 nucleotides: TGTGCCAGCAGCGTAACTAGCGGGAGAAGTGAGCAGTTCTTC. It yields the protein CASSVTSGRSEQFF.

This clonotype has at least ten counts. V gene TRBV5-6 combines with J gene TRBJ2-1, with no clear D. This CDR3 has 13 residues. CDR1 SGHDT and CDR2 YYEEEE come from the germline V gene. V was cut by 2 bases and J by 4 bases, with 7 bases left in between. CDR3: CASSFGPYNEQFF. The DNA of the CDR3 is TGTGCCAGCAGCTTCGGACCTTACAATGAGCAGTTCTTC.

This chain connects TRBV7-9 to TRBJ2-7; D possibly uses TRBD1 or TRBD2 (5 bases each). This CDR3 contains 17 residues. The ends were cut back, 4 bases at V and 2 bases at J, with 21 bases in the middle. The germline CDR1 and CDR2 sequences are SEHNR and FQNEAQ (reference sequence). CDR3 amino acids: CASSYKGGQGFTYEQYF. DNA for the CDR3: TGTGCCAGCAGCTACAAAGGCGGGCAGGGATTCACCTACGAGCAGTACTTC.

Concerning this clonotype: A much larger clone lies one base from this, so it may be a read error. This chain uses TRBV5-1 with TRBJ2-5, with TRBD2 identical over 11 bases. V was pared by 3 bases and J by 3 bases, with 1 base of the junction left unmatched. The germline gives CDR1 SGHRS, CDR2 YFSETQ. This CDR3 contains 14 residues. CDR3: CASSWGLAEETQYF. For the CDR3, the DNA is TGCGCCAGCAGCTGGGGACTAGCGGAAGAGACCCAGTACTTC.

This clonotype appeared a single time. This sequence joins TRBV24-1 and TRBJ2-5; weak D call: TRBD2 (5 bases). Trimming stripped 7 bases from V and 6 bases from J, with 11 bases between. The CDR3 sequence is 12 residues long. CDR1 KGHDR and CDR2 SFDVKD come from the germline V gene. The CDR3 sequence: CATSLEGQTQYF. DNA for the CDR3: TGTGCCACCAGCCTCGAGGGCCAGACCCAGTACTTC.